A few counts support the clone carrying this TCR beta chain. The sample carries other DNA sequences with the same CDR3. Per the germline V gene, CDR1 is LGHNT and CDR2 is FRNRAP. CDR3 size: 14 residues. Trimming removed 1 base at V and 4 bases at J, with 5 bases between. How the authors handled the data: By means of reference gene primer amplification, nucleated cell counts were estimated. The table came from immunoSEQ multiplex PCR; TCRdb's copy has only in-frame clones and leaves some out. Clone size and the V and J calls come from that table; the DNA yielded D and trimming. The sample yields roughly 250,000 clones, 87% seen once. The record originates from a study of blood T cell repertoires in COVID-19. Study at large: The United States, Italy and Spain supplied acute and convalescent COVID-19 samples. Sources were T cells, B-cell-depleted T cells, or PBMCs; the material itself was cDNA or gDNA.

Source material: peripheral blood. The receptor's source is a man aged 55 to 70 who had recovered from COVID-19. This rearrangement joins TRBV12-5 to TRBJ1-6; no reliable D call. This chain's CDR3 is CASGLASYNSPLHF. The CDR3 bases are TGTGCTAGTGGTTTGGCGAGTTATAATTCACCCCTCCACTTT.